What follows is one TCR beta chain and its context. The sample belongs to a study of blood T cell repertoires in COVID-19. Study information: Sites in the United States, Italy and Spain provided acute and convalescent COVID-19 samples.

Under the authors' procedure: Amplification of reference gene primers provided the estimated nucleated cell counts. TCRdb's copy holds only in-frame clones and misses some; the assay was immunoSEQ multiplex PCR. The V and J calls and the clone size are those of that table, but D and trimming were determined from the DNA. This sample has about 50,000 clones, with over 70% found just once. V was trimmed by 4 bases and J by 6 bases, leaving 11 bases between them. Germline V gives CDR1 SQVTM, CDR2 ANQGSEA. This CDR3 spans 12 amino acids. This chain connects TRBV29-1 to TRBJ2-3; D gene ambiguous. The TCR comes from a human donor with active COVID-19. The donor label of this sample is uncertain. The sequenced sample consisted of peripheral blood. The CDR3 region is CSVGGQVDTQYF. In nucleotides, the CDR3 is TGCAGCGTTGGCGGCCAAGTGGATACGCAGTATTTT.